One sample yielded the 13 T cell receptor beta chains listed below, sequenced in a study of patients and donors after allogeneic stem cell transplantation. TCRdb re-derived calls from the RT-PCR reads in MiXCR, one entry per CDR3 protein. The table has about 200,000 distinct CDR3 sequences, 35% to 45% seen once; the top ten hold around a tenth. Sequenced: blood, either unsorted or a sorted T cell fraction (not recorded which). The source of these receptors is a human donor who was either an allogeneic HSCT recipient or a stem cell or donor lymphocyte infusion donor (not recorded which). It is not recorded whose cells these are; they may come from a transplant donor.

This chain's CDR3 is CATSRVPSRELFF. The DNA of the CDR3 is TGTGCCACCAGCAGAGTTCCCTCCCGGGAGCTGTTTTTT. The genes are TRBV15 and TRBJ2-2; no clear D gene. V was pared by 1 base and J by 9 bases, with 9 bases between. CDR1 and CDR2 (germline): LNHNV, YYDKDF (reference sequence). The CDR3 contains 13 residues.

In its sample, this clonotype was seen a few times. V is TRBV2 and J is TRBJ1-5; D is undetermined. This CDR3 is 15 amino acids long. V gave up 5 bases and J gave up 1 base, with 12 bases separating them. Germline CDR1 reads SNHLY; CDR2 reads FYNNEI. CDR3 protein: CASSPRQLSNQPQHF. CDR3 coding DNA: TGTGCCAGCAGTCCCCGGCAGTTGAGCAATCAGCCCCAGCATTTT.

J is TRBJ1-2 and V is TRBV5-5, with D unresolved. CDR3 length equals 12 residues. The V end lost 4 bases, the J end lost 2 bases, and 6 bases lay between the germline ends. Germline V gene sequence: CDR1 SGHKS, CDR2 YYEKEE (reference sequence). The CDR3 nucleotides are TGTGCCAGCAGCCGAGAGAACTATGGCTACACCTTC. Residues: CASSRENYGYTF.

This clonotype was seen more than once but under ten times. V and J are TRBV7-3 and TRBJ1-5; D is uncertain. V gave up 0 bases and J gave up 3 bases, with 6 bases separating them. Germline V gene lookup returns CDR1 SGHTA and CDR2 FQGTGA. This CDR3 contains 14 residues. The CDR3 loop reads CASSLTGYNQPQHF. CDR3 bases: TGTGCCAGCAGCTTAACAGGGTACAATCAGCCCCAGCATTTT.

The rearrangement links TRBV5-1 to TRBJ1-2, with 8 bases that match TRBD1. Losses at the gene ends were 5 bases for V and 6 bases for J; bases not matched to a gene: 6. CDR1 and CDR2 from the germline V gene are SGHRS and YFSETQ. The CDR3 runs 13 residues. CDR3 DNA: TGCGCCAGCAGACAACAGGGGGAGGATGGCTACACCTTC. This sequence encodes CASRQQGEDGYTF.

V usage is TRBV12-3 or TRBV12-4 and J usage is TRBJ2-3; D is uncertain. The CDR3 runs to 14 residues. With 3 bases removed from V and 2 bases from J, the gap between germline ends came to 9 bases. CDR3 in amino acids: CASSFRPTTDTQYF. CDR3 DNA: TGTGCCAGCAGTTTTCGGCCGACCACAGATACGCAGTATTTT.

The CDR3 loop reads CASSSGQLYTDTQYF. CDR3 in DNA: TGTGCCAGCAGTTCCGGACAGTTATACACAGATACGCAGTATTTT. This chain uses TRBV27 with TRBJ2-3; tentative D call: TRBD1 (6 bases). Between the trimmed V and J ends, which lost 4 bases and 2 bases, there was a span of 13 bases. Germline values: CDR1 MNHEY, CDR2 SMNVEV (reference sequence). This CDR3 has 15 amino acids.

This clonotype has only a few counts. CDR3 coding DNA: TGCAGTGCTCTCAATTCCGGGACACGTCGCGAGCAGTACTTC. This translates into CSALNSGTRREQYF. The gene calls are TRBV20-1 and TRBJ2-7; D is possibly TRBD1 (6 bases). Germline V CDR1 and CDR2: DFQATT, SNEGSKA (reference sequence). The V end lost 5 bases, the J end lost 6 bases, and 20 bases lay between the germline ends. The CDR3 has 14 amino acids.

V is TRBV10-3 and J is TRBJ1-1, with unresolved D. Trimming shortened V by 4 bases and J by 1 base, and 16 bases separated the two germline ends. This CDR3 is 16 amino acids long. The germline gives CDR1 ENHRY, CDR2 SYGVKD. The CDR3 here is CAISGGRKSANTEAFF. DNA for the CDR3: TGTGCCATCAGTGGGGGTCGTAAGTCGGCGAACACTGAAGCTTTCTTT.

The V gene is TRBV27, the J gene TRBJ2-7; 12 bases are shared with TRBD1. The CDR3 extends over 17 amino acids. J was trimmed by 6 bases and V by 3 bases; bases with no gene match: 12. Germline CDR1 and CDR2: MNHEY and SMNVEV (reference sequence). CDR3 sequence (DNA): TGTGCCAGCAGTTTTAACCGGGACAGGGGGCGCGGAGGCGAGCAGTACTTC. Amino acids: CASSFNRDRGRGGEQYF.

This clonotype was seen more than once but under ten times. V gene TRBV10-3 combines with J gene TRBJ1-1, with 12 positions matching TRBD1. The CDR3 consists of 14 residues. The germline V gene has CDR1 ENHRY and CDR2 SYGVKD. V lost 6 bases to trimming and J lost 7 bases; unmatched junction nucleotides: 6. CDR3 sequence (DNA): TGTGCCATCAGGGCGGGACAGGGGGCGCGTGAAGCTTTCTTT. This encodes CAIRAGQGAREAFF.

The chain carries TRBV7-6 and TRBJ2-1; TRBD2 matches 12 bases. The germline V gene has CDR1 SGHVS and CDR2 FNYEAQ. CDR3 length: 15 residues. V was clipped by 4 bases and J by 4 bases; unmatched bases: 2. The CDR3 DNA reads as TGTGCCAGCAGCTCTAGCGGGGGGGCTTACAATGAGCAGTTCTTC. It translates to CASSSSGGAYNEQFF. Full variable domain (outside the CDR3, taken from reference TRBV7-6 and TRBJ2-1): GAGVSQSPRYKVTKRGQDVALRCDPISGHVSLYWYRQALGQGPEFLTYFNYEAQQDKSGLPNDRFSAERPEGSISTLTIQRTEQRDSAMYRCASSSSGGAYNEQFFGPGTRLTVL.

This clonotype was seen a few times. The V gene is TRBV9, the J gene TRBJ1-2; TRBD1 aligns across 7 bases. Trimming removed 4 bases from V and 4 bases from J; junction bases left unmatched: 10. The CDR3 spans 15 residues. Germline CDR1 is SGDLS and CDR2 is YYNGEE. CDR3 region: CASSKSRGTVYGYTF. The CDR3 DNA is TGTGCCAGCAGCAAATCGAGGGGGACAGTCTATGGCTACACCTTC.